The clone carrying this TCR beta chain was counted only a few times. V was shortened by 1 base and J by 3 bases, with 17 bases between the two germline ends. CDR1 is LGHDT, CDR2 YNNKEL, per germline (reference sequence). The CDR3 is 17 residues long. As handled by the study authors: Estimates of nucleated cell counts were drawn from the amplification of reference gene primers. Data came from immunoSEQ multiplex PCR; TCRdb stores just in-frame clones and leaves some out. The V and J calls and the clone size are those of that table, but D and trimming were determined from the DNA. The profile shows approximately 290,000 clones, around nine tenths of them singletons. The sample originates from a study of blood T cell repertoires in COVID-19. Study summary: Some COVID-19 samples were acute and others convalescent; all came from the United States, Italy and Spain. T cells, B-cell-depleted T cells, or PBMCs supplied cDNA or gDNA.

The chain recombines TRBV3-1 (or the pseudogene TRBV3-2) with TRBJ2-3; tentatively, D is TRBD2 (6 bases). The TCR originated in a young man with acute or convalescent COVID-19. Material for sequencing was peripheral blood. Here the CDR3 DNA reads TGTGCCAGCAGCCAAGGAGGGACTTCCATTGGGACAGATACGCAGTATTTT. This sequence encodes CASSQGGTSIGTDTQYF.